Listed below are T cell receptor beta chains from one sample, sequenced in a study of blood T cell repertoires in COVID-19. The method was immunoSEQ multiplex PCR; TCRdb's version includes in-frame clones alone and lacks a portion of them. There are about 300,000 clones in the sample; roughly 83% occur only once, and around 1.6% lies in the top ten. Sequenced material: peripheral blood. The receptors were gathered from a human donor with COVID-19, enrolled during active disease. The donor label of this sample is uncertain. The CDR3 runs from the conserved cysteine through the conserved F or W. A D gene is named only where the DNA matches it firmly. Expanded clones are given a class, and other clones once, few, many or no size at all.

TRBV7-9	TRBD2	NA	TRBJ2-5	TGTGCCAGCAGCTTAGGAGCGGGAGGCGGGGAGACCCAGTACTTC	CASSLGAGGGETQYF
TRBV5-4	TRBD1	NA	TRBJ2-1	TGTGCCAGCAGCGACAGGGGGCCTAGCTCCTACAATGAGCAGTTCTTC	CASSDRGPSSYNEQFF
TRBV5-4	TRBD1	few	TRBJ2-7	TGTGCCAGCAGTGGATCCGACAGGGGCCTCCCCACGGTCAGGAAGCAGTACTTC	CASSGSDRGLPTVRKQYF
TRBV18	NA	NA	TRBJ2-1	TGTGCCAGCTCACCTAGCCTAGAGGACTACAATGAGCAGTTCTTC	CASSPSLEDYNEQFF
TRBV5-6	TRBD2	NA	TRBJ2-1	TGTGCCAGCAGCTTGGAGGGTTGGCGGGAGGAGGTCAATGAGCAGTTCTTC	CASSLEGWREEVNEQFF
TRBV5-1	TRBD2	NA	TRBJ2-2	TGCGCCAGCAGCTACGGGACTAATACCGGGGAGCTGTTTTTT	CASSYGTNTGELFF
TRBV9	NA	NA	TRBJ2-3	TGTGCCAGCAGCGTAGATCAGGAGGCAGATACGCAGTATTTT	CASSVDQEADTQYF
TRBV2	TRBD2	NA	TRBJ2-7	TGTGCCAGCAGTGAAGGGCTAGCGGGAGGCCACGAGCAGTACTTC	CASSEGLAGGHEQYF
TRBV30	TRBD2	NA	TRBJ2-7	TGTGCCTGGAGTCCTGGGGCTAGCGGGATAATGGACGAGCAGTACTTC	CAWSPGASGIMDEQYF
TRBV20-1	NA	NA	TRBJ1-2	TGCAGTGCTAGTCCAGGGTGGGGCTACACCTTC	CSASPGWGYTF
TRBV5-5	NA	NA	TRBJ2-1	TGTGCCAGCAGCTTGGGAACGAGGCTCTACAATGAGCAGTTCTTC	CASSLGTRLYNEQFF
TRBV7-2	NA	NA	TRBJ2-3	TGTGCCAGCAACTTAGATCTTCGCTCGGGCACAGATACGCAGTATTTT	CASNLDLRSGTDTQYF
TRBV5-1	NA	NA	TRBJ2-2	TGCGCCAGCAGCTTAGGGGCGGGACTGAACACCGGGGAGCTGTTTTTT	CASSLGAGLNTGELFF
TRBV24-1	TRBD2	NA	TRBJ2-1	TGTGCCACCAGTAGGGGCGGGAGTTCCTACAATGAGCAGTTCTTC	CATSRGGSSYNEQFF
TRBV10-3	NA	NA	TRBJ2-3	TGTGCCATCAGTGCCGCACGGGACTCCACCGGCACAGATACGCAGTATTTT	CAISAARDSTGTDTQYF
TRBV19	TRBD2	NA	TRBJ2-7	TGTGCCAGTAGTATACTACTAGCGGGGGGAGGCGAGCAGTACTTC	CASSILLAGGGEQYF
TRBV28	TRBD1	NA	TRBJ2-3	TGTGCCAGCAGTTCCGGGACAGGGGGGGTGGATACGCAGTATTTT	CASSSGTGGVDTQYF
TRBV6-5	NA	NA	TRBJ2-2	TGTGCCAGCAGTTACTCGAGTGCGGGCACCGGGGAGCTGTTTTTT	CASSYSSAGTGELFF
TRBV21-1	NA	NA	TRBJ1-1	TGTGCCAGCAGCCTTGATCAGTGGAACACTGAAGCTTTCTTT	CASSLDQWNTEAFF
TRBV7-8	TRBD2	NA	TRBJ2-2	TGTGCCAGCAGCCGGGGACTAGCGGGGCGCACCGGGGAGCTGTTTTTT	CASSRGLAGRTGELFF
TRBV6-1	TRBD2	NA	TRBJ2-3	TGTGCCAGCAGCGAAAGGGGGGCTAGCGGGAGATCGGCAGATACGCAGTATTTT	CASSERGASGRSADTQYF
TRBV6-5	TRBD2	NA	TRBJ2-5	TGTGCCAGCAGTTACTCGATAGGAGCGGGAGACCCCCAGTACTTC	CASSYSIGAGDPQYF
TRBV7-2	NA	NA	TRBJ1-5	TGTGCCAGCAGCCAGGGGCTAGCCCCCAATCAGCCCCAGCATTTT	CASSQGLAPNQPQHF
TRBV7-2	NA	once	TRBJ2-7	TGTGCCAGCAGCTCGAGCGCCGCCGGGACTCGCGAGCAGTACTTC	CASSSSAAGTREQYF
TRBV5-1	TRBD2	few	TRBJ2-5	TGCGCCAGCAGCTTGTCGGCTAGCGGGGCCCAAGAGACCCAGTACTTC	CASSLSASGAQETQYF
TRBV18	NA	NA	TRBJ2-3	TGTGCCAGCTCACCAAGAACAGGGACAGATACGCAGTATTTT	CASSPRTGTDTQYF
TRBV7-9	NA	NA	TRBJ2-5	TGTGCCAGCAGCTCCCGGGGGGAGACCCAGTACTTC	CASSSRGETQYF
TRBV10-2	TRBD1	few	TRBJ1-6	TGCGCCAGCAGTGAGTCGACGGACAGGGGTAATTCACCCCTCCACTTT	CASSESTDRGNSPLHF
TRBV27	NA	NA	TRBJ1-4	TGTGCCAGCAGTCGGAATTGGGGGGGCGGCGAAAAACTGTTTTTT	CASSRNWGGGEKLFF
TRBV7-9	NA	NA	TRBJ1-1	TGTGCCAGCAGCTACGACTTAACGTCGGAGAACACTGAAGCTTTCTTT	CASSYDLTSENTEAFF
TRBV7-2	TRBD1	NA	TRBJ2-7	TGTGCCAGCAGCTTCTCCGGGACAGTTTTCTCCTACGAGCAGTACTTC	CASSFSGTVFSYEQYF
TRBV2	TRBD1	NA	TRBJ1-1	TGTGCCAGCAGCAACCTCGACAGGGTGAACACTGAAGCTTTCTTT	CASSNLDRVNTEAFF
TRBV3-1/TRBV3-2	NA	NA	TRBJ1-2	TGTGCCAGCAGCCTCCCTGGGGGCGCCTATGGCTACACCTTC	CASSLPGGAYGYTF
TRBV11-2	TRBD1	few	TRBJ1-2	TGTGCCAGCAGCTTCGACGAGTACCGGGACAGGGCCCGCTACACCTTC	CASSFDEYRDRARYTF
TRBV30	TRBD2	NA	TRBJ2-1	TGTGCCTGGAGAGAGGGACTAGCGGGGCTCAGCGAGCAGTTCTTC	CAWREGLAGLSEQFF
TRBV28	NA	NA	TRBJ2-3	TGTGCCAGCAGTTTCCCGGGAACAGATACGCAGTATTTT	CASSFPGTDTQYF
TRBV2	TRBD2	NA	TRBJ2-1	TGTGCCAGCAGTGATGCGGGGGGCAATGAGCAGTTCTTC	CASSDAGGNEQFF
TRBV18	TRBD2	NA	TRBJ2-1	TGTGCCAGCTCACCACCGGTGGAAGCGGGAGGTATTTGGAATGAGCAGTTCTTC	CASSPPVEAGGIWNEQFF
TRBV4-1	NA	few	TRBJ2-1	TGCGCCAGCAGCCAAGAAACGACATATGAGCAGTTCTTC	CASSQETTYEQFF
TRBV2	NA	NA	TRBJ1-1	TGTGCCAGCAGTCCTGACAGCACTGAAGCTTTCTTT	CASSPDSTEAFF
TRBV24-1	TRBD1	NA	TRBJ1-2	TGTGCCACCAGTGACGCCGGGATTCAGGGGGTGATCAATGGCTACACCTTC	CATSDAGIQGVINGYTF